Below are 11 T cell receptor beta chains sequenced from a single sample in a study of T cells in Graves' hyperthyroidism and ophthalmopathy. Using RNA transcripts as the source, TCR beta CDR3 regions were amplified. Researchers ran a first-round RT-PCR on the TCR CDR3 using the HTBI primer set. TCRdb itself ran the multiplex PCR reads through MiXCR, one entry per CDR3 protein. This sample has some 650,000 distinct CDR3 sequences; roughly 15% occur once, and the top ten carry around 3.5%. Material for sequencing was blood. These receptor sequences come from a woman aged 40 to 50 with Graves' ophthalmopathy.

The J gene is TRBJ1-1, the V gene TRBV15, with TRBD1 matching 9 bases. V shed 0 bases and J 1 base; nucleotides not matched to a gene: 9. The CDR3 runs 18 residues. Germline values: CDR1 LNHNV, CDR2 YYDKDF (reference sequence). The CDR3 protein is CATSRDLLRGQGNTEAFF. CDR3 sequence (DNA): TGTGCCACCAGCAGAGATCTTCTTAGGGGACAGGGGAACACTGAAGCTTTCTTT.

Many counts were recorded for this clonotype. The chain is built from TRBV20-1 and TRBJ1-5, with 7 bases lining up with TRBD1. J was trimmed by 5 bases and V by 1 base; bases with no gene match: 2. The CDR3 is 13 amino acids. Looked up from germline, CDR1 is DFQATT and CDR2 is SNEGSKA (reference sequence). CDR3 protein: CSARGTGDQPQHF. The CDR3 nucleotides read TGCAGTGCTAGAGGAACAGGGGATCAGCCCCAGCATTTT.

This clonotype was detected many times. The chain uses TRBV28 and TRBJ2-1; TRBD2 aligns across 16 bases. Per germline, CDR1 MDHEN and CDR2 SYDVKM. The V gene end was trimmed by 5 bases and the J gene end by 12 bases; junction bases not matched to a gene: 4. The CDR3 consists of 14 residues. CDR3 loop: CASSHGTSGRGQFF. The CDR3 nucleotides are TGTGCCAGCAGTCACGGGACTAGCGGGAGGGGGCAGTTCTTC.

The table lists this clonotype with many counts. The rearrangement links TRBV30 to TRBJ1-4, with D unresolved. CDR1 is GTSNPN and CDR2 is SVGIG in the germline V gene (reference sequence). The CDR3 covers 12 residues. The V end lost 6 bases, the J end lost 8 bases, and 13 bases lay between the germline ends. The CDR3 nucleotides read TGTGCCTGTGACCTGGCTAGAGAAAAACTGTTTTTT. This gives the protein CACDLAREKLFF.

A single count supports this clonotype. Here the CDR3 omits its conserved ending phenylalanine or tryptophan, so a read error is the likely source. This chain joins TRBV18 and TRBJ1-4; D gene ambiguous. V lost 3 bases and J lost 4, with 9 bases in between. Germline CDR1 KGHSH, CDR2 LQKENI. CDR3 length: 14 amino acids. CDR3 sequence (DNA): TGTGCCAGCTCACCTCGCAATGGTAATGAAAAACTGTTTTCT. Its translation is CASSPRNGNEKLFS.

The rearrangement joins TRBV12-3 or TRBV12-4 to TRBJ1-2, with TRBD1 identical over 7 bases. Trimming took 7 bases from V and 4 from J; bases not matched to a gene: 9. This CDR3 spans 14 amino acids. CDR3 sequence reads: CASTRMGQIYGYTF. CDR3 nucleotides: TGTGCCAGCACCAGGATGGGACAGATCTATGGCTACACCTTC.

This CDR3 reads CASGILGKQFF. In nucleotides, the CDR3 is TGTGCCAGCGGGATTCTGGGGAAGCAGTTCTTC. V and J are TRBV12-3 or TRBV12-4 and TRBJ2-1; D gene ambiguous. V was pared by 8 bases and J by 11 bases, with 13 bases between. The CDR3 loop spans 11 amino acids.

Turning to this clonotype: A much bigger clone sits one base away, suggesting this may be a read error. V and J are TRBV12-3 or TRBV12-4 and TRBJ1-5, with TRBD1 identical over 8 bases. The length of the CDR3 is 15 residues. V lost 7 bases and J lost 2; bases outside the gene matches: 7. CDR3 DNA sequence: TGTGCCAGCACCCAGACAGGGGACGGCAATCAGCCCCAGCATTTT. Its protein is CASTQTGDGNQPQHF.

This clonotype was picked up many times. The chain combines TRBV5-6 with TRBJ2-5; D gene ambiguous. V was pared by 0 bases and J by 6 bases, with 9 bases between. CDR1 SGHDT and CDR2 YYEEEE come from the germline V gene. The CDR3 covers 13 residues. Here the CDR3 DNA reads TGTGCCAGCAGCTTGGGTTCATCGAAGACCCAGTACTTC. Its protein product is CASSLGSSKTQYF.

This clonotype was picked up a small number of times. V gene TRBV7-9 combines with J gene TRBJ1-2, with TRBD1 matching over 8 bases. V shed 3 bases and J 8 bases; nucleotides not matched to a gene: 11. Looked up from germline, CDR1 is SEHNR and CDR2 is FQNEAQ (reference sequence). The CDR3 totals 15 residues. CDR3 region: CASSFGQGAREGYTF. As DNA, the CDR3 is TGTGCCAGCAGCTTTGGTCAGGGGGCACGTGAAGGCTACACCTTC.

This clonotype appeared many times. This rearrangement joins TRBV3-1 to TRBJ1-1; D is unclear. The CDR3 consists of 16 residues. The V gene's germline CDR1 is LGHDT and CDR2 YNNKEL (reference sequence). Deletions cut 0 bases from V and 5 bases from J, with 16 bases between. The CDR3 DNA reads TGTGCCAGCAGCCAAGATGCGGCGTCTGGTGGGACTGAAGCTTTCTTT. Amino acids: CASSQDAASGGTEAFF. The complete variable domain, with remaining parts taken from reference TRBV3-1 and TRBJ1-1, reads DTAVSQTPKYLVTQMGNDKSIKCEQNLGHDTMYWYKQDSKKFLKIMFSYNNKELIINETVPNRFSPKSPDKAHLNLHINSLELGDSAVYFCASSQDAASGGTEAFFGQGTRLTVV.